Shown below are 27 T cell receptor beta chains from a single sample sequenced in a study of blood T cell repertoires in COVID-19. The data were produced by immunoSEQ multiplex PCR, yet TCRdb's version contains in-frame clones alone and is incomplete. In the table there are about 230,000 clones, roughly 85% of which are singletons. Sequencing was performed on PBMCs or T cells enriched from blood (not recorded which). Every receptor here comes from a young man who had recovered from COVID-19.

The chain joins TRBV5-5 to TRBJ1-1; D is uncertain. V was pared by 5 bases and J by 2 bases, with 7 bases between. CDR3 size: 12 residues. CDR1 is SGHKS, CDR2 YYEKEE, per germline (reference sequence). The chain's CDR3 is CASRALNTEAFF. DNA of the CDR3: TGTGCCAGCAGAGCACTCAACACTGAAGCTTTCTTT.

The chain links TRBV19 to TRBJ1-5; D gene unclear. V gave up 4 bases and J gave up 3 bases, with 10 bases separating them. Germline V gene sequence: CDR1 LNHDA, CDR2 SQIVND (reference sequence). The CDR3 contains 14 residues. As DNA, the CDR3 is TGTGCCAGTAGTACGGGAGCTTCCAATCAGCCCCAGCATTTT. It encodes CASSTGASNQPQHF.

Regarding this clone: The sample carries other DNA sequences with the same CDR3. This chain uses TRBV30 with TRBJ2-5; no definite D call. The CDR3 runs 11 residues. Germline V gene lookup returns CDR1 GTSNPN and CDR2 SVGIG (reference sequence). The V end lost 0 bases, the J end lost 4 bases, and 3 bases lay between the germline ends. CDR3 DNA sequence: TGTGCCTGGAGTGTTAGAGAGACCCAGTACTTC. Translated, it gives CAWSVRETQYF.

This clone was counted between two and nine times. V gene TRBV5-4 combines with J gene TRBJ1-3; D is ambiguous. The ends were cut back, 4 bases at V and 0 bases at J, with 11 bases in the middle. CDR3 size: 15 residues. In germline, CDR1 is SGHNT, CDR2 YYREEE (reference sequence). CDR3: CASSPDPGSGNTIYF. The CDR3, as DNA: TGTGCCAGCAGCCCAGATCCAGGCTCTGGAAACACCATATATTTT. Looking up the rest from reference TRBV5-4 and TRBJ1-3 gives the full variable domain: ETGVTQSPTHLIKTRGQQVTLRCSSQSGHNTVSWYQQALGQGPQFIFQYYREEENGRGNFPPRFSGLQFPNYSSELNVNALELDDSALYLCASSPDPGSGNTIYFGEGSWLTVV.

The chain joins TRBV30 to TRBJ1-6; TRBD1 matches 11 bases. V shed 4 bases, J shed 13 bases, and the junction held 6 bases outside the gene matches. Germline V gene sequence: CDR1 GTSNPN, CDR2 SVGIG (reference sequence). The CDR3 sequence is 13 residues long. CDR3 region: CAWTGQGASPLHF. The DNA of the CDR3 is TGTGCCTGGACCGGACAGGGGGCTAGTCCCCTCCACTTT.

The DNA for the CDR3 is TGCGCCAGCAGCCCGGGACTAGCGGGAGGTTACGAGCAGTACTTC. Protein: CASSPGLAGGYEQYF. The genes are TRBV5-1 and TRBJ2-7; 15 bases agree with TRBD2. The germline V gene encodes CDR1 SGHRS and CDR2 YFSETQ. V dropped 4 bases and J dropped 4; count of bases not matched to a gene: 3. The CDR3 loop spans 15 amino acids. The whole variable domain, remainder taken from reference TRBV5-1 and TRBJ2-7, is KAGVTQTPRYLIKTRGQQVTLSCSPISGHRSVSWYQQTPGQGLQFLFEYFSETQRNKGNFPGRFSGRQFSNSRSEMNVSTLELGDSALYLCASSPGLAGGYEQYFGPGTRLTVT.

J is TRBJ2-2 and V is TRBV4-1; maybe TRBD1 (5 bases). The CDR3 consists of 19 residues. Deletions cut 5 bases from V and 3 bases from J, with 25 bases between. In germline, CDR1 is MGHRA, CDR2 YSYEKL. The CDR3 spells CASSTGQLGRRFDTGELFF. As DNA, the CDR3 is TGCGCCAGCAGCACCGGACAATTGGGCCGACGGTTCGACACCGGGGAGCTGTTTTTT.

V is TRBV5-6 and J is TRBJ2-7; 7 nucleotides match TRBD1. Germline CDR1 is SGHDT and CDR2 is YYEEEE. The J segment lost 2 bases and the V segment lost 2 bases, leaving 4 bases of the junction unmatched. There are 14 residues in the CDR3. This CDR3 reads CASSLGQAPYEQYF. DNA of the CDR3: TGTGCCAGCAGCTTAGGACAGGCACCCTACGAGCAGTACTTC.

Written as DNA, the CDR3 is TGTGCCAGCAGCTTAGCAACAGGCGGAGGGTTCGGCTACACCTTC. Protein product: CASSLATGGGFGYTF. The chain has TRBV7-6 and TRBJ1-2, with D perhaps matching TRBD1 (5 bases). Germline CDR1 and CDR2: SGHVS and FNYEAQ. The CDR3 totals 15 residues. V was shortened by 0 bases and J by 8 bases, with 16 bases between the two germline ends.

The chain uses TRBV21-1 and TRBJ1-4; the table's D call TRBD1 went unverified against the DNA. TRBV21-1 corresponds to a pseudogene. CDR3 length: 16 amino acids. The CDR3 reads CASSSVGRQGNEKLFF. CDR3 in DNA: TGTGCCAGCAGCTCAGTGGGGAGACAGGGTAACGAAAAACTGTTTTTT.

CDR3 DNA: TGTGCCAGCAGTTACTTTCGAGGTCAAGAGACCCAGTACTTC. It specifies CASSYFRGQETQYF. This rearrangement joins TRBV6-5 to TRBJ2-5; D remains unclear. Germline CDR1 reads MNHEY; CDR2 reads SVGAGI. This CDR3 has 14 residues. The ends were cut back, 1 base at V and 2 bases at J, with 8 bases in the middle.

The chain employs TRBV4-3 and TRBJ1-2; the D gene is possibly TRBD1 (5 bases). V was clipped by 2 bases and J by 3 bases, with 10 bases between them. The CDR3 totals 14 residues. CDR1 is LGHNA and CDR2 is YSLEER in the germline V gene. The CDR3 sequence is CASSQPGSYYGYTF. CDR3 DNA sequence: TGCGCCAGCAGCCAACCAGGGTCCTACTATGGCTACACCTTC.

With respect to this clone: The junction and the germline gene differ at one end; a read error may be behind it. This chain connects TRBV24-1 to TRBJ1-5; D call uncertain. Per the germline V gene, CDR1 is KGHDR and CDR2 is SFDVKD. The CDR3 sequence is 14 residues long. The chain's CDR3 is CATGDAATNQPQHF. The DNA of the CDR3 is TGTGCCACCGGTGACGCGGCTACCAATCAGCCCCAGCATTTT.

The V and J genes are TRBV3-1 (or the pseudogene TRBV3-2) and TRBJ2-2, with 7 positions matching TRBD1. The CDR3 runs 15 residues. The V segment lost 4 bases and the J segment 0 bases; nucleotides outside the gene matches: 2. The germline V gene encodes CDR1 LGHDT and CDR2 YNNKEL (reference sequence). The CDR3 loop is CASSPDRANTGELFF. In nucleotides, the CDR3 is TGTGCCAGCAGCCCAGACAGGGCGAACACCGGGGAGCTGTTTTTT.

V is TRBV5-4 and J is TRBJ1-6, with a tentative D call TRBD1 (5 bases). V was clipped by 3 bases and J by 7 bases, with 14 bases between them. The CDR3 consists of 15 residues. In germline, CDR1 is SGHNT, CDR2 YYREEE (reference sequence). The CDR3 loop reads CASSSTGRENSPLHF. The CDR3 coding sequence is TGTGCCAGCAGCTCAACGGGACGGGAGAATTCACCCCTCCACTTT.

The rearrangement joins TRBV7-8 to TRBJ1-4, with D hard to call. Trimming pared 4 bases from V and 3 bases from J, leaving 12 bases between. The CDR3 sequence is 15 residues long. Looked up from germline, CDR1 is SGHVS and CDR2 is FQNEAQ. CDR3 DNA: TGTGCCAGCAGCTCCGAGAGGCTACCTAATGAAAAACTGTTTTTT. Translating gives CASSSERLPNEKLFF.

The chain couples TRBV19 to TRBJ2-2, with 12 bases that match TRBD2. Germline CDR1 reads LNHDA; CDR2 reads SQIVND (reference sequence). V gave up 4 bases and J gave up 0 bases; unmatched junction bases: 9. CDR3 length equals 19 residues. The CDR3 loop is CASSTPTSGGPANTGELFF. In nucleotides, the CDR3 is TGTGCCAGTAGTACTCCGACTAGCGGGGGACCGGCGAACACCGGGGAGCTGTTTTTT.

The chain joins TRBV11-3 to TRBJ2-3, with D possibly matching TRBD2 (7 bases). Germline V gene data show CDR1 as SGHNT and CDR2 as YENEEA. Trimming pared 5 bases from V and 4 bases from J, leaving 13 bases between. This CDR3 is 14 amino acids long. The CDR3 protein is CASSPRGGADTQYF. CDR3 in DNA: TGTGCCAGCAGCCCCCGAGGGGGGGCAGATACGCAGTATTTT. Supplemented by reference TRBV11-3 and TRBJ2-3, the full variable domain reads EAGVVQSPRYKIIEKKQPVAFWCNPISGHNTLYWYLQNLGQGPELLIRYENEEAVDDSQLPKDRFSAERLKGVDSTLKIQPAELGDSAVYLCASSPRGGADTQYFGPGTRLTVL.

The J gene is TRBJ1-3, the V gene TRBV3-1 (or the pseudogene TRBV3-2); D is unclear. CDR1 and CDR2 from the germline V gene are LGHDT and YNNKEL (reference sequence). V was pared by 4 bases and J by 4 bases, with 11 bases between. The CDR3 loop spans 14 amino acids. The CDR3: CASSPRTRGNTIYF. The DNA of the CDR3 is TGTGCCAGCAGCCCCCGGACTAGGGGAAACACCATATATTTT.

This clone has only a few counts. The V and J genes are TRBV4-3 and TRBJ2-7; perhaps TRBD1 as D (5 bases). The length of the CDR3 is 13 residues. CDR1 is LGHNA, CDR2 YSLEER, per germline. Deletions cut 0 bases from V and 3 bases from J, with 6 bases between. CDR3 DNA: TGCGCCAGCAGCCAAGAGACAGTCTACGAGCAGTACTTC. It encodes CASSQETVYEQYF.

J is TRBJ1-6 and V is TRBV19, with D perhaps matching TRBD1 (5 bases). The V and J ends lost 5 bases and 6 bases respectively, with 8 bases between them. Germline V gene data show CDR1 as LNHDA and CDR2 as SQIVND (reference sequence). The CDR3 spans 13 residues. The CDR3: CASSGAANSPLHF. Here the CDR3 DNA reads TGTGCCAGTAGTGGGGCAGCTAATTCACCCCTCCACTTT.

This chain links TRBV12-3 or TRBV12-4 with TRBJ1-6; TRBD1 might be the D (5 bases). The CDR3 runs to 12 residues. V lost 6 bases and J lost 9, with 9 bases in between. DNA of the CDR3: TGTGCCAGCAGGCAGGGTGTTTCACCCCTCCACTTT. Protein product: CASRQGVSPLHF.

This clone was found a few times. The chain couples TRBV28 to TRBJ1-5, with D perhaps matching TRBD1 (5 bases). This CDR3 has 14 amino acids. V shed 2 bases and J shed 2 bases, with 7 bases lying between them. Per the germline V gene, CDR1 is MDHEN and CDR2 is SYDVKM. CDR3 in DNA: TGTGCCAGCAGTTTACTAGGGGGCAATCAGCCCCAGCATTTT. Translated, it gives CASSLLGGNQPQHF.

J is TRBJ1-5 and V is TRBV7-9; TRBD1 agrees at 9 bases. The CDR3 sequence is 16 residues long. Germline CDR1 SEHNR, CDR2 FQNEAQ (reference sequence). V dropped 8 bases and J dropped 1; count of bases not matched to a gene: 9. DNA for the CDR3: TGTGCCAGCGCGACAGGGGGATCTGGGAGCAATCAGCCCCAGCATTTT. Translated: CASATGGSGSNQPQHF.

The chain employs TRBV9 and TRBJ2-1; D is possibly TRBD2 (6 bases). Trimming left V 0 bases short and J 8 bases short, with 15 bases between. The CDR3 has 15 amino acids. Germline V gene lookup returns CDR1 SGDLS and CDR2 YYNGEE. The DNA for the CDR3 is TGTGCCAGCAGCGTAGGGACTACCGGTAGGGATGAGCAGTTCTTC. Translating it yields CASSVGTTGRDEQFF.

The chain joins TRBV27 to TRBJ1-1; D is perhaps TRBD1 (6 bases). Germline-derived CDR1 and CDR2 are MNHEY and SMNVEV (reference sequence). V was clipped by 5 bases and J by 5 bases, with 27 bases between them. The CDR3 contains 18 residues. DNA for the CDR3: TGTGCCAGCAGTCCGCGATCATATCAGGGGTCCTGGGGGACTGAAGCTTTCTTT. It encodes CASSPRSYQGSWGTEAFF.

This clone was seen just once. V usage is TRBV6-5 and J usage is TRBJ1-5; unclear D gene. The CDR3 sequence is 14 residues long. Germline V gene lookup returns CDR1 MNHEY and CDR2 SVGAGI. The V gene lost 0 bases and the J gene lost 5 bases, with 8 bases spanning the gap. The CDR3 loop is CASSYSNLDQPQHF. The DNA for the CDR3 is TGTGCCAGCAGTTACTCGAACCTAGATCAGCCCCAGCATTTT.